Following are 12 T cell receptor beta chains from one sample sequenced in a study of early T cells in non-severe SARS-CoV-2 infection. One entry per CDR3 protein results from TCRdb running MiXCR on the 5' RACE reads. The sample records around 50,000 distinct CDR3 sequences, roughly 12% being singletons. The sequenced sample consisted of whole blood. The receptors originated from an adult who was a healthcare worker with PCR-confirmed SARS-CoV-2 infection or an uninfected control (not recorded which).

The chain links TRBV7-9 to TRBJ2-1, with D unresolved. V was pared by 4 bases and J by 7 bases, with 14 bases between. In germline, CDR1 is SEHNR, CDR2 FQNEAQ (reference sequence). The length of the CDR3 is 14 residues. CDR3 in amino acids: CASSSLRPLNEQFF. The CDR3 nucleotides read TGTGCCAGCAGCTCCCTCCGACCGCTAAATGAGCAGTTCTTC. Together with reference TRBV7-9 and TRBJ2-1, the CDR3 gives the full variable domain: DTGVSQNPRHKITKRGQNVTFRCDPISEHNRLYWYRQTLGQGPEFLTYFQNEAQLEKSRLLSDRFSAERPKGSFSTLEIQRTEQGDSAMYLCASSSLRPLNEQFFGPGTRLTVL.

J is TRBJ2-2 and V is TRBV29-1; no clear D gene. Per germline, CDR1 SQVTM and CDR2 ANQGSEA. This CDR3 has 14 residues. The V gene lost 5 bases and the J gene lost 0 bases, with 10 bases spanning the gap. The CDR3 DNA reads as TGCAGCGTTCGGAAGCGAACGAACACCGGGGAGCTGTTTTTT. Translated: CSVRKRTNTGELFF.

The genes are TRBV12-3 or TRBV12-4 and TRBJ2-1; TRBD1 agrees at 7 bases. J lost 0 bases, V lost 7 bases, and 3 bases had no gene match. CDR3 size: 14 residues. The CDR3 loop reads CASTGDSSYNEQFF. As DNA, the CDR3 is TGTGCCAGCACCGGGGACAGCTCCTACAATGAGCAGTTCTTC.

This clonotype came up many times. This chain uses TRBV10-2 with TRBJ2-1; TRBD2 aligns across 9 bases. The ends lost 6 bases at V and 3 bases at J; junction bases unmatched: 6. The germline CDR1 and CDR2 sequences are WSHSY and SAAADI. The CDR3 covers 15 residues. CDR3 in amino acids: CASREIAGDYNEQFF. For the CDR3, the DNA is TGCGCCAGCAGAGAAATAGCGGGGGACTACAATGAGCAGTTCTTC.

This clonotype has at least ten counts. J is TRBJ2-7 and V is TRBV7-3; 10 bases agree with TRBD1. From germline, CDR1 is SGHTA and CDR2 FQGTGA. The CDR3 totals 15 residues. V dropped 6 bases and J dropped 1; count of bases not matched to a gene: 6. The CDR3 here is CASSQGQGGSYEQYF. The CDR3 DNA reads as TGTGCCAGCAGTCAAGGACAGGGGGGTTCCTACGAGCAGTACTTC.

The chain joins TRBV6-5 to TRBJ1-3; a possible D gene is TRBD1 (5 bases). Germline CDR1 reads MNHEY; CDR2 reads SVGAGI. V lost 2 bases, J lost 4 bases, and 9 bases lay in between. The CDR3 extends over 14 amino acids. CDR3 protein: CASSYRQGGNTIYF. CDR3 DNA sequence: TGTGCCAGCAGTTACAGGCAGGGAGGAAACACCATATATTTT.

The CDR3 loop reads CSASGSGANVLTF. CDR3 in DNA: TGCAGTGCTAGTGGATCTGGGGCCAACGTCCTGACTTTC. J is TRBJ2-6 and V is TRBV20-1; D gene unclear. Germline V CDR1 and CDR2: DFQATT, SNEGSKA (reference sequence). The CDR3 length is 13 residues. V was shortened by 3 bases and J by 1 base, with 4 bases between the two germline ends.

This clonotype was counted many times. This chain uses TRBV30 with TRBJ2-7, with 7 bases identical to TRBD2. Germline CDR1 is GTSNPN and CDR2 is SVGIG (reference sequence). The ends lost 7 bases at V and 6 bases at J; junction bases unmatched: 12. CDR3 length equals 13 residues. In DNA, the CDR3 is TGTGCCTCGGGACTACCTCCGGGGGGCGAGCAGTACTTC. It specifies CASGLPPGGEQYF.

The genes are TRBV9 and TRBJ2-2; possibly TRBD1 for D (5 bases). Germline loops: CDR1 SGDLS, CDR2 YYNGEE. V was cut by 3 bases and J by 0 bases, with 12 bases left in between. The CDR3 has 16 residues. The CDR3 DNA follows: TGTGCCAGCAGCGCAGTACAGGCCTCGAACACCGGGGAGCTGTTTTTT. It translates to CASSAVQASNTGELFF.

In its sample, this clonotype was seen many times. V is TRBV7-9 and J is TRBJ1-1; D is possibly TRBD1 (5 bases). CDR3 length: 12 residues. V lost 1 base to trimming and J lost 7 bases, with 7 bases between them. The germline V gene has CDR1 SEHNR and CDR2 FQNEAQ (reference sequence). CDR3 residues: CASSLGQLEAFF. CDR3 bases: TGTGCCAGCAGCTTAGGACAGCTTGAAGCTTTCTTT. The full variable domain, with the rest looked up from reference TRBV7-9 and TRBJ1-1, is DTGVSQNPRHKITKRGQNVTFRCDPISEHNRLYWYRQTLGQGPEFLTYFQNEAQLEKSRLLSDRFSAERPKGSFSTLEIQRTEQGDSAMYLCASSLGQLEAFFGQGTRLTVV.

This clonotype has only a few counts. The J gene is TRBJ2-7, the V gene TRBV30; D is unresolved. The germline CDR1 and CDR2 sequences are GTSNPN and SVGIG (reference sequence). The CDR3 length is 12 residues. Trimming removed 0 bases at V and 3 bases at J, with 6 bases between. The CDR3 DNA reads TGTGCCTGGAGTGTACACAACTACGAGCAGTACTTC. Its protein is CAWSVHNYEQYF.

The J gene is TRBJ1-5, the V gene TRBV29-1; D possibly corresponds to TRBD1 (5 bases). This CDR3 is built from 13 residues. CDR1 is SQVTM and CDR2 is ANQGSEA in the germline V gene. The V and J ends lost 7 bases and 3 bases respectively, with 13 bases between them. The CDR3 sequence is CSAKEGVNQPQHF. CDR3 sequence (DNA): TGCAGCGCCAAGGAAGGGGTCAATCAGCCCCAGCATTTT.